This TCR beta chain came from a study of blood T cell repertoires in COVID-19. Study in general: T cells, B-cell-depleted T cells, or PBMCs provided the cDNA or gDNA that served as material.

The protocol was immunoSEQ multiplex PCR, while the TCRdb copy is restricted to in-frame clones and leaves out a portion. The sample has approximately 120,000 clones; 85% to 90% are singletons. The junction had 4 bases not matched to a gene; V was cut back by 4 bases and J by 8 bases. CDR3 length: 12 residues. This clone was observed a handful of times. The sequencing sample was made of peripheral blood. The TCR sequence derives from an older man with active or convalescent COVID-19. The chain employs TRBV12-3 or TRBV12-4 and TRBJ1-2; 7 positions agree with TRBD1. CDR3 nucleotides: TGTGCCAGCAGTTCAACAGGGGAAGGCTACACCTTC. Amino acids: CASSSTGEGYTF.